This T cell receptor (beta chain) was captured by sequencing in a study of T cell repertoires in cytomegalovirus infection. As for the study in general: CMV infection together with matching HLA type was indicated by public TCR beta signatures.

This clonotype has ten or more counts. Its antigen is not identified. Trimming removed 4 bases from V and 7 bases from J; junction bases left unmatched: 7. This CDR3 region has 16 residues. TCRdb ran MiXCR on the reads and lists one entry per CDR3 protein. This sample has some 900,000 distinct CDR3 sequences, with roughly 33% found just once. The rearrangement uses TRBV12-3 or TRBV12-4 and TRBJ2-1; TRBD2 matches at 13 bases. The receptor comes from a human donor in good health (CMV status not recorded). Some clones in this sample may be carry-over from other donors' samples. Sequences were derived from cultured CD8+ T cells from PBMCs, sampled from culture after CMV antigen stimulation. This chain's CDR3 is CASSSGLAGARNEQFF. CDR3 in DNA: TGTGCCAGCAGTTCCGGACTAGCGGGGGCGCGGAATGAGCAGTTCTTC.